This T cell receptor beta chain was recorded in a study of patients and donors after allogeneic stem cell transplantation. The CDR3 runs to 13 residues. Looked up from germline, CDR1 is DFQATT and CDR2 is SNEGSKA (reference sequence). With 5 bases removed from V and 4 bases from J, the gap between germline ends came to 14 bases. TCRdb processed the RT-PCR reads anew with MiXCR; each CDR3 protein has one entry. The sample has more than 850,000 distinct CDR3 sequences; about 20% are singletons. In this sample, this clonotype turned up a few times. Material: blood, either unsorted or a sorted T cell fraction (not recorded which). The chain is built from TRBV20-1 and TRBJ1-1, with D perhaps matching TRBD1 (5 bases). This TCR was recovered from a human donor who was either an allogeneic HSCT recipient or a stem cell or donor lymphocyte infusion donor (not recorded which). It is not recorded whose cells these are; they may come from a transplant donor. The CDR3 protein is CSAPAGGSTEAFF. The CDR3 coding sequence is TGCAGTGCTCCGGCGGGGGGAAGCACTGAAGCTTTCTTT.